This T cell receptor (beta chain) was captured in a study of T cells expressing NK-cell markers. Looking at the study overall: Researchers got TCR beta repertoires out of sorted CD3+CD56+NKG2C+, CD3+CD56+NKG2C- and CD3+CD56-NKG2C+ T cells.

TCRdb re-analyzed the 5' RACE reads; it lists each CDR3 protein once, without DNA. This repertoire includes approximately 460,000 distinct CDR3 sequences. Input material: blood T cells: a sorted CD56 or NKG2C T cell subset, CD4+ or CD8+ T cells, or bulk PBMC T cells (not recorded which). The clonotype comes from a woman aged 18 to 75 in good health.

The CDR3 sequence is CASSTPSAGTDTQYF. The chain couples TRBV12-3 or TRBV12-4 to TRBJ2-3; TCRdb gives TRBD1 as the D gene, but with no DNA this cannot be confirmed. CDR3 length equals 15 residues.